This T cell receptor beta chain was sequenced in a study of cytomegalovirus exposure and HLA in healthy donors. Amplification used 60 Vbeta primers and 13 Jbeta primers. The assay was immunoSEQ multiplex PCR, and TCRdb's table has in-frame clones only and misses some. The sample lists some 140,000 clones; approximately 79% were seen once. Germline V lookup: CDR1 SGDLS, CDR2 YYNGEE. The CDR3 extends over 14 amino acids. This receptor was obtained from a man between 18 and 29 years old in good health and CMV-seronegative. What was sequenced was PBMCs. This rearrangement joins TRBV9 to TRBJ2-5; 7 nucleotides line up with TRBD1. The J call could be wrong; TRBJ2-7 is a better fit for the DNA end. CDR3 DNA: TGTGCCAGCAGCGTGGGACAGACTTCCTACGAGCAGTACTTC. Translated, it gives CASSVGQTSYEQYF.